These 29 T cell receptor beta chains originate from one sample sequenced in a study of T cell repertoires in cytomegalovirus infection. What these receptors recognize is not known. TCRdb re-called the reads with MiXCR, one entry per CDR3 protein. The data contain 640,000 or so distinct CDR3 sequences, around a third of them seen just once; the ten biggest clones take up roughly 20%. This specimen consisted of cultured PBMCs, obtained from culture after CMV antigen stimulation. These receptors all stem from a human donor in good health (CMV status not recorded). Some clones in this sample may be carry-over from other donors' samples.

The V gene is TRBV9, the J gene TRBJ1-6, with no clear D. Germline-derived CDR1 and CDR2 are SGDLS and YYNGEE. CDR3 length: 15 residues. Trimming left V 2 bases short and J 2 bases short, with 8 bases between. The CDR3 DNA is TGTGCCAGCAGCGTCAAAGAAGCCTATAATTCACCCCTCCACTTT. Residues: CASSVKEAYNSPLHF.

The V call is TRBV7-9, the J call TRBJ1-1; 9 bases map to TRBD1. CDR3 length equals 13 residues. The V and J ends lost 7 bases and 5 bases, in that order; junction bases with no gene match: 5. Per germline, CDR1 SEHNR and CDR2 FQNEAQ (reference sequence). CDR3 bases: TGTGCCAGCACCCGGGACAGGGTAACTGAAGCTTTCTTT. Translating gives CASTRDRVTEAFF.

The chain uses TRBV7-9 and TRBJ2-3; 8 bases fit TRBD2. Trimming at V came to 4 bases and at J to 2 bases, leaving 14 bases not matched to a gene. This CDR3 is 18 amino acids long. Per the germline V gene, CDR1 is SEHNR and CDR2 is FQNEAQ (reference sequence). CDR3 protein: CASSSPTSIAGPTDTQYF. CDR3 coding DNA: TGTGCCAGCAGCTCGCCCACTTCAATAGCGGGACCCACAGATACGCAGTATTTT.

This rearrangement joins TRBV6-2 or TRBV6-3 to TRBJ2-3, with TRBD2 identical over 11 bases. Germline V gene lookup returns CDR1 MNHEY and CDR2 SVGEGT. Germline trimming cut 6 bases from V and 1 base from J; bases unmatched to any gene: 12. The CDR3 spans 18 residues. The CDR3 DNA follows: TGTGCCAGCAGACATTACCTGATGACTAGCGGGGGCACAGATACGCAGTATTTT. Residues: CASRHYLMTSGGTDTQYF.

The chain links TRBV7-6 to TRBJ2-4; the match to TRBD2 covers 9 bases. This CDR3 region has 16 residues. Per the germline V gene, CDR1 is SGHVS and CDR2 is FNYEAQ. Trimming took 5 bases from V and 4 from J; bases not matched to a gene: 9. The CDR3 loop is CASSQFSGGGKNIQYF. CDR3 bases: TGTGCCAGCAGCCAATTTAGCGGGGGAGGAAAAAACATTCAGTACTTC.

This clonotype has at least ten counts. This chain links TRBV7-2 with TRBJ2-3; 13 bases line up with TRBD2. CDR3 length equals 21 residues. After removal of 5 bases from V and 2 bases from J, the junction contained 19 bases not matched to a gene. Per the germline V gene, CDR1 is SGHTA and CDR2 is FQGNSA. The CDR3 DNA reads TGTGCCAGCAGCCCTAGAGGAGGACTAGCGGGAGTTGGAGGCCACACAGATACGCAGTATTTT. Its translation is CASSPRGGLAGVGGHTDTQYF.

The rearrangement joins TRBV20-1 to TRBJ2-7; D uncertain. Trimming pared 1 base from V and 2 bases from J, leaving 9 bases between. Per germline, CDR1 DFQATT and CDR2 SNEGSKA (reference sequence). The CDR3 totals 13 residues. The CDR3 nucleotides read TGCAGTGCTAGAGCGGACGGCACCTACGAGCAGTACTTC. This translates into CSARADGTYEQYF.

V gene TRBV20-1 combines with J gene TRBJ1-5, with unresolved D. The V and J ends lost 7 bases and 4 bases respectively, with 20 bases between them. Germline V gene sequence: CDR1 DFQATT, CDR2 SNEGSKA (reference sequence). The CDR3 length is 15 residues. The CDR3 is CSGIRVIGSNQPQHF. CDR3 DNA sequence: TGCAGTGGAATCCGGGTCATAGGGTCAAATCAGCCCCAGCATTTT.

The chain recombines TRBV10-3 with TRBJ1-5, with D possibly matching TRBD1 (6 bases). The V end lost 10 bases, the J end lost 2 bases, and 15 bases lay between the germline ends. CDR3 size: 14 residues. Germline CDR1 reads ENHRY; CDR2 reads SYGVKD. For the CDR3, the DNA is TGTGCCACTGAACAGGGTCGGGGCAATCAGCCCCAGCATTTT. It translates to CATEQGRGNQPQHF.

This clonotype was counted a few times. The CDR3 loop is CASSLAGTSSTGELFF. In DNA, the CDR3 is TGTGCCAGCAGCTTGGCCGGGACTAGCTCCACCGGGGAGCTGTTTTTT. The V gene is TRBV5-4, the J gene TRBJ2-2; TRBD2 matches at 9 bases. The germline V gene has CDR1 SGHNT and CDR2 YYREEE (reference sequence). The CDR3 sequence is 16 residues long. Trimming at V came to 0 bases and at J to 4 bases, leaving 4 bases not matched to a gene. Using reference TRBV5-4 and TRBJ2-2 for the parts outside the CDR3, the full variable domain is ETGVTQSPTHLIKTRGQQVTLRCSSQSGHNTVSWYQQALGQGPQFIFQYYREEENGRGNFPPRFSGLQFPNYSSELNVNALELDDSALYLCASSLAGTSSTGELFFGEGSRLTVL.

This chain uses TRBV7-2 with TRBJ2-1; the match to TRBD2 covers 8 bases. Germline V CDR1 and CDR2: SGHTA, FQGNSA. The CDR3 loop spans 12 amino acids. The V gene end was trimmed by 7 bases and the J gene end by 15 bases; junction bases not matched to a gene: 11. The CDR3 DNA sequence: TGTGCCAGCATCAGTACGGGGGGGGCTCGGTTCTTC. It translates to CASISTGGARFF.

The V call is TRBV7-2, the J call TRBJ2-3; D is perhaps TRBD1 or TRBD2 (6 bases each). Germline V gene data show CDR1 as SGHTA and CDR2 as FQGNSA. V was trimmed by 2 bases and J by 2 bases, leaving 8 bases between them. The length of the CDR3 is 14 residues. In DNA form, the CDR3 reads TGTGCCAGCAGCTTAAGGGGGGCCACAGATACGCAGTATTTT. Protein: CASSLRGATDTQYF.

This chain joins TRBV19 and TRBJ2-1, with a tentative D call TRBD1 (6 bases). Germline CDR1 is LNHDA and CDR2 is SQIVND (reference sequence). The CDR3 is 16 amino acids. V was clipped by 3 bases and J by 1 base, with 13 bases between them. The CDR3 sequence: CASSILLGTSYNEQFF. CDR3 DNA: TGTGCCAGTAGTATCCTACTTGGGACATCCTACAATGAGCAGTTCTTC.

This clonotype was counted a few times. CDR3 nucleotide sequence: TGTGCCAGCAGCTTAAAGGCGGGAGAGTACGAGCAGTACTTC. It yields the protein CASSLKAGEYEQYF. The chain has TRBV7-2 and TRBJ2-7; 7 bases align to TRBD2. The CDR3 is 14 amino acids. In germline, CDR1 is SGHTA, CDR2 FQGNSA. With V trimmed by 2 bases and J by 4 bases, 5 bases remained unmatched.

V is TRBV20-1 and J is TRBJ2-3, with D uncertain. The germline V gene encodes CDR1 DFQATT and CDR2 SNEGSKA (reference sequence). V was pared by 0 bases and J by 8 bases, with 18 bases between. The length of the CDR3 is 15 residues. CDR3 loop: CSARDPTTQQRTQYF. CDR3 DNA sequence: TGCAGTGCTAGAGATCCAACCACGCAACAGCGTACGCAGTATTTT.

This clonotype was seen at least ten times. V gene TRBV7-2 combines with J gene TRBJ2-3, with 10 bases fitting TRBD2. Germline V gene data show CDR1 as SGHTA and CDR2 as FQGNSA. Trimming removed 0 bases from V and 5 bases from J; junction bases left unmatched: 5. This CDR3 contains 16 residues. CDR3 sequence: CASSLAGLAGEDTQYF. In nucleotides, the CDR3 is TGTGCCAGCAGCTTAGCGGGGCTAGCGGGAGAAGATACGCAGTATTTT.

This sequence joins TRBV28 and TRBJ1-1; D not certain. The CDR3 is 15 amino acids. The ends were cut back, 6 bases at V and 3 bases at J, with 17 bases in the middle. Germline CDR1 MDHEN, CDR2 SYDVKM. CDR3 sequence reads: CASSPGGRLHTEAFF. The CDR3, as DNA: TGTGCCAGCAGCCCCGGAGGGCGGTTGCACACTGAAGCTTTCTTT.

The chain's CDR3 is CASSYGTGPTDTQYF. For the CDR3, the DNA is TGTGCCAGCAGTTACGGGACAGGGCCCACAGATACGCAGTATTTT. The chain recombines TRBV6-5 with TRBJ2-3; 9 bases line up with TRBD1. The trim removed 2 bases at V and 2 bases at J, leaving 2 bases unmatched. Per the germline V gene, CDR1 is MNHEY and CDR2 is SVGAGI. The CDR3 is 15 residues long.

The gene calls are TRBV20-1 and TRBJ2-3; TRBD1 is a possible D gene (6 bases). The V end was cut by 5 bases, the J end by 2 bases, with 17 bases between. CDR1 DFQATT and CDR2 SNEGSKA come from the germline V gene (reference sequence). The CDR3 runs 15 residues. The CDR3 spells CSAGRGSSFTDTQYF. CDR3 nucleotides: TGCAGTGCTGGCAGGGGAAGCAGTTTCACAGATACGCAGTATTTT.

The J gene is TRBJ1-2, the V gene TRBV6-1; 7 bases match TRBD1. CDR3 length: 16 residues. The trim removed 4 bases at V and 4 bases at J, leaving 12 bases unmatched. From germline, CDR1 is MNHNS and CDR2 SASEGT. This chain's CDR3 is CASSGTRTGLPYGYTF. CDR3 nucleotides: TGTGCCAGCAGTGGTACCCGGACAGGATTGCCCTATGGCTACACCTTC.

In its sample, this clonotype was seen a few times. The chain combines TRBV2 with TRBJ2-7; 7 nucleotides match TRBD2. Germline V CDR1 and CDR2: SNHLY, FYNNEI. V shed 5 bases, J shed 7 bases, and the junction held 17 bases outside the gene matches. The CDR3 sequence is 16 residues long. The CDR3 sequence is CASSLLGLGEGGEQYF. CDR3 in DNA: TGTGCCAGCAGTCTCCTCGGACTAGGGGAAGGTGGGGAGCAGTACTTC.

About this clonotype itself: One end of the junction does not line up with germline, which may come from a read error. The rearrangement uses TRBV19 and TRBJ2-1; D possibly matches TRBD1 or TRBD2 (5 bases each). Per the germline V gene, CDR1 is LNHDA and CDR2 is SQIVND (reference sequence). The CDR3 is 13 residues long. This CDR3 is CARSILGADEQFF. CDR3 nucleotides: TGTGCCAGAAGTATACTAGGGGCGGATGAGCAGTTCTTC.

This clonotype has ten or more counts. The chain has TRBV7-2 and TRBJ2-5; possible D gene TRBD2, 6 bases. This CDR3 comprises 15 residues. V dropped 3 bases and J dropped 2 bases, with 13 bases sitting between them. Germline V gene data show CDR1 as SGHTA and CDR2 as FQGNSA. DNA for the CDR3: TGTGCCAGCAGCTTCCTACGGGGGTTACAAGAGACCCAGTACTTC. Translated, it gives CASSFLRGLQETQYF.

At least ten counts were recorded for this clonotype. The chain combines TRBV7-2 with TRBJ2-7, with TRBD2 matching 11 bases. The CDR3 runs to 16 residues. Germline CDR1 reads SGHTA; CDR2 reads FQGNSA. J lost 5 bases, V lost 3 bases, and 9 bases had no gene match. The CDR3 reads CASSFGTSGDDDEQYF. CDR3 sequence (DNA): TGTGCCAGCAGCTTTGGGACTAGCGGAGACGACGACGAGCAGTACTTC.

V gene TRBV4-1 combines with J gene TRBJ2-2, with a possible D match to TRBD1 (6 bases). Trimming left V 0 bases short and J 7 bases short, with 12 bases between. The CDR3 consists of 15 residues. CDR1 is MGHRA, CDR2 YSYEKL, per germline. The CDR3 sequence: CASSQEFGRGGELFF. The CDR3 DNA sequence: TGCGCCAGCAGCCAAGAATTCGGCAGGGGCGGGGAGCTGTTTTTT.

The CDR3 DNA follows: TGTGCCAGTAGTATATTGGGCGCCGGGACAGAGAATAATTCACCCCTCCACTTT. This sequence encodes CASSILGAGTENNSPLHF. The rearrangement links TRBV19 to TRBJ1-6; 7 nucleotides agree with TRBD1. The CDR3 sequence is 18 residues long. V lost 2 bases and J lost 5; bases outside the gene matches: 12. From germline, CDR1 is LNHDA and CDR2 SQIVND (reference sequence).

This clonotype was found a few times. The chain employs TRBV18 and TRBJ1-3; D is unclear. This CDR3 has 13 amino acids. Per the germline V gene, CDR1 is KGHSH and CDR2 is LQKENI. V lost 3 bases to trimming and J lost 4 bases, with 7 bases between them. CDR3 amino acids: CASSPEDGNTIYF. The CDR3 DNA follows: TGTGCCAGCTCACCTGAGGACGGAAACACCATATATTTT.

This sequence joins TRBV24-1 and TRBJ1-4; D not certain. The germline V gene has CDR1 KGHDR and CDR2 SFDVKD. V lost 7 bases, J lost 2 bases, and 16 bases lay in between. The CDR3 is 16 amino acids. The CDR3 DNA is TGTGCCACCAGCGCGCCAGGAGACCTCACTAATGAAAAACTGTTTTTT. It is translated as CATSAPGDLTNEKLFF.

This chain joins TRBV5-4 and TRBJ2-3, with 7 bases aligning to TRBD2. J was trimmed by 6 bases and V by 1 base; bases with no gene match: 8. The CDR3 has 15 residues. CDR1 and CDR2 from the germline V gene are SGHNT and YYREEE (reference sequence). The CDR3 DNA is TGTGCCAGCAGCTTGACCAGCGGGGCGGTTGATACGCAGTATTTT. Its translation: CASSLTSGAVDTQYF.